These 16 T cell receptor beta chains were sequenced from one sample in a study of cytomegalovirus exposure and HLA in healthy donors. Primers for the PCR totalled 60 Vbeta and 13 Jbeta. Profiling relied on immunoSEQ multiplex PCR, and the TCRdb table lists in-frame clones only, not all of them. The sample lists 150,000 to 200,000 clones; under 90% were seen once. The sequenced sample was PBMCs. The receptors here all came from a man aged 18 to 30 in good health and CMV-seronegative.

The CDR3 nucleotides read TGTGCCAGCAGCCCCTCGGGAGTCCCTTATCAAGAGACCCAGTACTTC. Translated, it gives CASSPSGVPYQETQYF. V usage is TRBV7-3 and J usage is TRBJ2-5, with D possibly TRBD2 on 6 matching bases. Trimming took 5 bases from V and 2 from J, leaving 18 bases between them. The CDR3 runs to 16 residues. Germline V gene sequence: CDR1 SGHTA, CDR2 FQGTGA.

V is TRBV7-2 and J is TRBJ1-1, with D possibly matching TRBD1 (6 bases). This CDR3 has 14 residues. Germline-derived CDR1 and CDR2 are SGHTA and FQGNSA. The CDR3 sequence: CAFWDNNMNTEAFF. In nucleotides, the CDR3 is TGTGCGTTCTGGGACAATAACATGAACACTGAAGCTTTCTTT.

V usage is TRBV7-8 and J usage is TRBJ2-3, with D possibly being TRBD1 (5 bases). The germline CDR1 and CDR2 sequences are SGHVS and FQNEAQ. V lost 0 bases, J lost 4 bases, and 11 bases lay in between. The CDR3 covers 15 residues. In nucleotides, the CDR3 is TGTGCCAGCAGCTTAGCCAGGGTCGACGCAGATACGCAGTATTTT. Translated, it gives CASSLARVDADTQYF.

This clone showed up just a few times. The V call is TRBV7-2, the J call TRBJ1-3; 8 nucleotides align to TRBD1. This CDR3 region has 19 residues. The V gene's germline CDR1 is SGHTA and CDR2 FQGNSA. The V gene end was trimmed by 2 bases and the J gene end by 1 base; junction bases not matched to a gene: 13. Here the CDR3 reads CASSLTDRVRSSSGNTIYF. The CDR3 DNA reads TGTGCCAGCAGCTTAACGGACAGGGTTAGATCATCGTCTGGAAACACCATATATTTT.

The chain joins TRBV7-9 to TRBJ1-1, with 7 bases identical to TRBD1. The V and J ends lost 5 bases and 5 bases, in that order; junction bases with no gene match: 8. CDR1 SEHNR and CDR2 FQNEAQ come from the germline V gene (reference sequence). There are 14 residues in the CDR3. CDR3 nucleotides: TGTGCCAGCAGCCCTCTGACAGGGAGGACTGAAGCTTTCTTT. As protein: CASSPLTGRTEAFF.

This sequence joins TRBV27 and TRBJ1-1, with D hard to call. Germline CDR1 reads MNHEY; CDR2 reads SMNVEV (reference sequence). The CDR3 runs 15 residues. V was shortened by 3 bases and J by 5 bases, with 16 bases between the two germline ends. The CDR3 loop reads CASSLEGRVRTEAFF. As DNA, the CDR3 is TGTGCCAGCAGTTTGGAAGGGAGGGTCCGTACTGAAGCTTTCTTT.

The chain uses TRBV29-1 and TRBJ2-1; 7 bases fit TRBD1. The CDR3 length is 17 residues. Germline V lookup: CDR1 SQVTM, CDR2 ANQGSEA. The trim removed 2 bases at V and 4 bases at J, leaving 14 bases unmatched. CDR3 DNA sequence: TGCAGCGTTGAACCATTCCATCAGGGGGACACATACAATGAGCAGTTCTTC. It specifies CSVEPFHQGDTYNEQFF.

The CDR3 coding sequence is TGTGCCATCAACGCGACAGGGGCTAATCAGCCCCAGCATTTT. This encodes CAINATGANQPQHF. V gene TRBV7-2 combines with J gene TRBJ1-5; TRBD1 aligns across 8 bases. Germline V gene data show CDR1 as SGHTA and CDR2 as FQGNSA. The CDR3 length is 14 residues. V trimming: 10 bases; J trimming: 4 bases; junction bases outside the gene matches: 9.

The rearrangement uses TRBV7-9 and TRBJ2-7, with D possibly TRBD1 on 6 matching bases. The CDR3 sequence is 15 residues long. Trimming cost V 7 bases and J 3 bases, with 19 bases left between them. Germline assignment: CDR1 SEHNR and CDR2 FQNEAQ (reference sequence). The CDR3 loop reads CASTPIRDTGYEQYF. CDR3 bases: TGTGCCAGCACCCCTATCCGGGACACAGGCTACGAGCAGTACTTC. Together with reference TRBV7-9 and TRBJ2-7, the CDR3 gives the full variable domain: DTGVSQNPRHKITKRGQNVTFRCDPISEHNRLYWYRQTLGQGPEFLTYFQNEAQLEKSRLLSDRFSAERPKGSFSTLEIQRTEQGDSAMYLCASTPIRDTGYEQYFGPGTRLTVT.

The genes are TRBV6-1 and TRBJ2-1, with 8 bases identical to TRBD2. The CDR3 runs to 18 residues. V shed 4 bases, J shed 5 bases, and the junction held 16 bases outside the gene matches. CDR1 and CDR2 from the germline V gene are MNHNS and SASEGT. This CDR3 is CASSVRGGRQGFHNEQFF. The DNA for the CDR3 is TGTGCCAGCAGTGTACGGGGGGGGAGGCAGGGATTCCACAATGAGCAGTTCTTC.

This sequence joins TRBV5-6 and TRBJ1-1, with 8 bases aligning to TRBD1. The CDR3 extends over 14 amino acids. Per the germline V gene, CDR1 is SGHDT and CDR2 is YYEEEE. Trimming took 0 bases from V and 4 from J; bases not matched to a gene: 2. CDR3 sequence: CASSLAGGGTEAFF. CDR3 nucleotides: TGTGCCAGCAGCTTGGCAGGGGGCGGCACTGAAGCTTTCTTT.

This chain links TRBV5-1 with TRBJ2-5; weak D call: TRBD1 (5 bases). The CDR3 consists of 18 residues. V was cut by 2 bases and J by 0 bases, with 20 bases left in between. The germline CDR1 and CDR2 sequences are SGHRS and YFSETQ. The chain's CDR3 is CASSFQGRTVGHQETQYF. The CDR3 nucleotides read TGCGCCAGCAGCTTTCAGGGTCGGACGGTCGGGCACCAAGAGACCCAGTACTTC.

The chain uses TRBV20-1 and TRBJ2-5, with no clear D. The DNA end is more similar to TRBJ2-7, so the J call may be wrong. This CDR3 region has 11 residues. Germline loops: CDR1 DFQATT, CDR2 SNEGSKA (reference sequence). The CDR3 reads CSASRLVEQYF. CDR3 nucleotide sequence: TGCAGTGCTAGCCGGCTAGTCGAGCAGTACTTC.

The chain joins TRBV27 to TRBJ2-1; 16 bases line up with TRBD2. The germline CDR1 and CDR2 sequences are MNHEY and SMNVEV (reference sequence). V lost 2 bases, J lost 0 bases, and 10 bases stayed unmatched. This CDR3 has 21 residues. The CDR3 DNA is TGTGCCAGCAGTTTAGGGGACGGGGGACTAGCGGGGGGGAGCTCCTACAATGAGCAGTTCTTC. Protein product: CASSLGDGGLAGGSSYNEQFF.

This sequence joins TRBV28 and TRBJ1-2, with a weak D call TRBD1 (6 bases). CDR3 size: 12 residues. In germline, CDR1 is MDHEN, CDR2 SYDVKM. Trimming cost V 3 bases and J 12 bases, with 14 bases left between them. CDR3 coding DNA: TGTGCCAGCAGTTTTACAAGGGGGAGAGACACCTTC. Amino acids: CASSFTRGRDTF.

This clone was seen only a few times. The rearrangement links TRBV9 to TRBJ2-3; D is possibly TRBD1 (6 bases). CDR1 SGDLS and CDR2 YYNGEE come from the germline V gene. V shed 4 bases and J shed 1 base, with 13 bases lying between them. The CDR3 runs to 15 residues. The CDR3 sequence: CASSIRDIRTDTQYF. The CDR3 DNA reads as TGTGCCAGCAGCATCCGGGACATCCGCACAGATACGCAGTATTTT.